This T cell receptor beta chain was sequenced during a study of a mutant IDH1 vaccine in newly diagnosed glioma. Study context: The earlier regimen, radiotherapy, temozolomide, or both, was most often both. Study-level results: Overall, about 93% of patients had vaccine-induced immune responses.

With V trimmed by 7 bases and J by 4 bases, 7 bases remained unmatched. This CDR3 has 15 amino acids. Germline V lookup: CDR1 SEHNR, CDR2 FQNEAQ (reference sequence). Only in-frame clones appear in the TCRdb table, and some are missing; sequencing was by immunoSEQ multiplex PCR. The table has approximately 54,000 clones, around 80% seen once. Points on this clone: Its antigen is still unknown.

The sample's time point: baseline, week 1 (first vaccination visit). The treatment is: pre-vaccination baseline after standard-of-care therapy. Donor tumors were new WHO grade 3 or 4 IDH1-mutant, ATRX-lost astrocytomas. The clonotype was recovered from a man aged 18 to 29 with glioma. This specimen consisted of PBMCs, obtained from a glioma patient treated with radiotherapy, temozolomide or both. The V and J genes are TRBV7-9 and TRBJ1-2; 12 bases agree with TRBD1. CDR3 nucleotides: TGTGCCAGCAACCTCGGGACAGGGGGCGGCTATGGCTACACCTTC. This encodes CASNLGTGGGYGYTF.